One sample yielded the 12 T cell receptor beta chains listed below, sequenced in a study of T cell clonotyping in hematopoietic cell transplantation. Sample time point: recipient sample about 28 days before transplant, after cytoreduction. Here immunoSEQ multiplex PCR was the method, and the copy in TCRdb shows in-frame clones only, minus some. The sample lists tens of thousands of clones; around 96% were seen once. The starting material was peripheral blood mononuclear cells, obtained before stem cell transplant. These receptors all come from a woman aged 45-59 years with acute myeloid leukemia. Some clones in this sample may be carry-over from other donors' samples.

The chain links TRBV28 to TRBJ2-7; D may be TRBD2 (6 bases). V was shortened by 2 bases and J by 3 bases, with 14 bases between the two germline ends. In germline, CDR1 is MDHEN, CDR2 SYDVKM. This CDR3 is 15 amino acids long. In nucleotides, the CDR3 is TGTGCCAGCAGTTTACCCCTACGGGAGTTCTACGAGCAGTACTTC. It specifies CASSLPLREFYEQYF. The variable domain in full, with the rest retrieved from reference TRBV28 and TRBJ2-7, is DVKVTQSSRYLVKRTGEKVFLECVQDMDHENMFWYRQDPGLGLRLIYFSYDVKMKEKGDIPEGYSVSREKKERFSLILESASTNQTSMYLCASSLPLREFYEQYFGPGTRLTVT.

The V gene is TRBV2, the J gene TRBJ1-2; 9 nucleotides line up with TRBD1. This CDR3 region has 15 residues. V trimming: 5 bases; J trimming: 0 bases; junction bases outside the gene matches: 4. CDR1 SNHLY and CDR2 FYNNEI come from the germline V gene. The CDR3 nucleotides are TGTGCCAGCAGTACCGACAGGGGGTCTAACTATGGCTACACCTTC. It encodes CASSTDRGSNYGYTF.

The gene calls are TRBV5-1 and TRBJ2-7; TRBD2 aligns across 14 bases. The CDR3 runs 16 residues. Trimming took 4 bases from V and 5 from J; bases not matched to a gene: 8. CDR1 is SGHRS, CDR2 YFSETQ, per germline. This chain's CDR3 is CASSAYSTSGGDEQYF. The CDR3 DNA is TGCGCCAGCAGCGCCTACTCGACTAGCGGGGGGGACGAGCAGTACTTC.

Here the CDR3 reads CASSFSRETRGYGYTF. The CDR3 coding sequence is TGTGCCAGCAGCTTTTCCCGGGAAACACGTGGCTATGGCTACACCTTC. This rearrangement joins TRBV11-2 to TRBJ1-2; D call uncertain. The CDR3 spans 16 residues. Trimming took off 3 bases at V and 4 bases at J, with 18 bases between the two ends. Germline V gene sequence: CDR1 SGHAT, CDR2 FQNNGV.

This clone was observed a single time. The J gene is TRBJ2-1, the V gene TRBV5-1, with 15 bases lining up with TRBD2. Unmatched junction bases numbered 7, after V lost 5 bases and J lost 1 base. Germline V gene lookup returns CDR1 SGHRS and CDR2 YFSETQ. This CDR3 region has 18 residues. The CDR3 bases are TGCGCCAGCAGACCGGGACTAGCGGGGGGCTGGTCCTACAATGAGCAGTTCTTC. Translated, it gives CASRPGLAGGWSYNEQFF. The whole variable domain, filled in from reference TRBV5-1 and TRBJ2-1, reads KAGVTQTPRYLIKTRGQQVTLSCSPISGHRSVSWYQQTPGQGLQFLFEYFSETQRNKGNFPGRFSGRQFSNSRSEMNVSTLELGDSALYLCASRPGLAGGWSYNEQFFGPGTRLTVL.

The chain carries TRBV6-5 and TRBJ1-2; 11 bases are shared with TRBD1. The CDR3 sequence is 14 residues long. J gave up 7 bases and V 2 bases, and 3 bases lay outside the gene matches. Germline V lookup: CDR1 MNHEY, CDR2 SVGAGI. The CDR3 DNA reads as TGTGCCAGCAGTTACGGGACAGGGGGAAGTGGCTACACCTTC. This gives the protein CASSYGTGGSGYTF.

The chain carries TRBV7-8 and TRBJ2-7; D gene uncertain. Germline V gene lookup returns CDR1 SGHVS and CDR2 FQNEAQ. The CDR3 has 13 residues. The V gene lost 5 bases and the J gene lost 7 bases, with 15 bases spanning the gap. CDR3 loop: CASSRAPSSEQYF. The CDR3 DNA follows: TGTGCCAGCAGCCGGGCCCCCTCAAGTGAGCAGTACTTC.

The rearrangement links TRBV28 to TRBJ2-5; possibly TRBD1 or TRBD2 for D (5 bases each). The CDR3 sequence is 14 residues long. Trimming pared 5 bases from V and 7 bases from J, leaving 17 bases between. Germline V CDR1 and CDR2: MDHEN, SYDVKM. Here the CDR3 reads CASSGIRGAGTQYF. The CDR3 DNA is TGTGCCAGCAGTGGAATAAGAGGGGCAGGGACCCAGTACTTC.

This clone came up once. This sequence joins TRBV5-6 and TRBJ2-3; TRBD2 matches 8 bases. This CDR3 region has 16 residues. The trim removed 0 bases at V and 2 bases at J, leaving 5 bases unmatched. Per the germline V gene, CDR1 is SGHDT and CDR2 is YYEEEE. CDR3: CASSLVALADTDTQYF. The CDR3 nucleotides read TGTGCCAGCAGCTTGGTAGCACTAGCGGACACAGATACGCAGTATTTT.

In the case of this clone: Other DNA variants within this sample encode the same CDR3. J is TRBJ2-7 and V is TRBV28; D possibly corresponds to TRBD1 (6 bases). Germline lookup yields CDR1 MDHEN and CDR2 SYDVKM. The CDR3 length is 14 residues. Trimming shortened V by 0 bases and J by 1 base, and 7 bases separated the two germline ends. Here the CDR3 reads CASSLWQGSYEQYF. The CDR3 coding sequence is TGTGCCAGCAGTTTATGGCAGGGGTCCTACGAGCAGTACTTC.

The CDR3 is CASSVRDREHRTEAFF. The CDR3 nucleotides read TGTGCCAGCAGCGTAAGGGACAGGGAACATCGCACTGAAGCTTTCTTT. The chain employs TRBV9 and TRBJ1-1, with 9 bases fitting TRBD1. CDR3 length: 16 residues. V trimming: 1 base; J trimming: 4 bases; junction bases outside the gene matches: 8. Per germline, CDR1 SGDLS and CDR2 YYNGEE.

This clone was picked up a small number of times. The rearrangement uses TRBV6-5 and TRBJ2-7; D uncertain. The V gene's germline CDR1 is MNHEY and CDR2 SVGAGI. With 0 bases removed from V and 7 bases from J, the gap between germline ends came to 13 bases. The CDR3 length is 14 residues. CDR3 in DNA: TGTGCCAGCAGTTACTCGGCAGGTCTACGGGAGCAGTACTTC. Its translation is CASSYSAGLREQYF.